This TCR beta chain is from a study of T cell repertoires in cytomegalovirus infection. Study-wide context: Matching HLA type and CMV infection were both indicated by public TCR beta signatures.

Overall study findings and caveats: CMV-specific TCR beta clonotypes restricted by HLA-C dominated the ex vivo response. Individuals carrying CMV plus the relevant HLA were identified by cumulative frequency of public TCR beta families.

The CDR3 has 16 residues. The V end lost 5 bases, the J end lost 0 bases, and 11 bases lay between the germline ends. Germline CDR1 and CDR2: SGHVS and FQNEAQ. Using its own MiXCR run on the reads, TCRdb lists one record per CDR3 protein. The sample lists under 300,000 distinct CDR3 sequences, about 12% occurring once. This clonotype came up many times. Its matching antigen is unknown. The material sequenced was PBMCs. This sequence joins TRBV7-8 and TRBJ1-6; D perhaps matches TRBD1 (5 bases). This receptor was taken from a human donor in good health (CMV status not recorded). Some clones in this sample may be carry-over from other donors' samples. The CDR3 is CASSPRQRSYNSPLHF. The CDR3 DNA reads TGTGCCAGCAGCCCCCGACAGCGCTCCTATAATTCACCCCTCCACTTT.